These T cell receptor beta chains were read from a single sample in a study of blood T cell repertoires in COVID-19. Sequencing was performed with immunoSEQ multiplex PCR; in TCRdb, only in-frame clones are kept and a portion is missing. The table has over 130,000 clones, around 80% seen once. Sequences were obtained from PBMCs or T cells enriched from blood (not recorded which). All receptors derive from a woman younger than 35 who had been exposed to COVID-19. CDR3s include the opening cysteine and the closing phenylalanine or tryptophan. A D gene is named only where the DNA matches it firmly. Clone size is shown for a subset of rows, as once, few, many or a class of expanded clone.

D: .
J: TRBJ1-6
size: .
V: TRBV27
DNA: TGTGCCAGCACGGGCGGGTATAATTCACCCCTCCACTTT
CDR3: CASTGGYNSPLHF

D: TRBD2
J: TRBJ2-5
size: .
V: TRBV3-1/TRBV3-2
DNA: TGTGCCAGCAGCCTGGGACTAGCGGGAGAAGGAGAGACCCAGTACTTC
CDR3: CASSLGLAGEGETQYF

D: .
J: TRBJ1-5
size: .
V: TRBV7-2
DNA: TGTGCCAGCAGCTTGTTCGGGGGTAATCAGCCCCAGCATTTT
CDR3: CASSLFGGNQPQHF

D: .
J: TRBJ2-1
size: few
V: TRBV7-3
DNA: TGTGCCAGCAGCTTACTTCCGGGGAGTGAGCAGTTCTTC
CDR3: CASSLLPGSEQFF

D: .
J: TRBJ1-1
size: few
V: TRBV19
DNA: TGTGCCAGTAGCTCGGGTTCCACTGAAGCTTTCTTT
CDR3: CASSSGSTEAFF

D: .
J: TRBJ1-2
size: .
V: TRBV7-9
DNA: TGTGCCAGCAGCTTAGTACAGGGCTATGGCTACACCTTC
CDR3: CASSLVQGYGYTF

D: TRBD1
J: TRBJ1-3
size: .
V: TRBV2
DNA: TGTGCCAGCAGTGGGAGAATTACAGGGGGTCCTGGAAACACCATATATTTT
CDR3: CASSGRITGGPGNTIYF

D: TRBD1
J: TRBJ1-5
size: .
V: TRBV7-8
DNA: TGTGCCAGCAGCTCCGGGACAGTCAATAGCAATCAGCCCCAGCATTTT
CDR3: CASSSGTVNSNQPQHF

D: TRBD2
J: TRBJ2-2
size: few
V: TRBV6-4
DNA: TGTGCCAGCAGTGAACTAGCGGGAAACACCGGGGAGCTGTTTTTT
CDR3: CASSELAGNTGELFF

D: .
J: TRBJ2-1
size: few
V: TRBV5-1
DNA: TGCGCCAGCAGCTTGACGGTGAATGAGCAGTTCTTC
CDR3: CASSLTVNEQFF

D: TRBD1
J: TRBJ1-2
size: .
V: TRBV3-1/TRBV3-2
DNA: TGTGCCAGCAGCCACAAGGGACAGGGAAAATCACGCTACACCTTC
CDR3: CASSHKGQGKSRYTF

D: .
J: TRBJ2-2
size: .
V: TRBV7-2
DNA: TGTGCCAGCAGCTTATCGGGTACGAACACCGGGGAGCTGTTTTTT
CDR3: CASSLSGTNTGELFF

D: .
J: TRBJ1-2
size: .
V: TRBV11-2
DNA: TGTGCCAGCAGCTACCGACAGGTGAACTATGGCTACACCTTC
CDR3: CASSYRQVNYGYTF

D: .
J: TRBJ2-7
size: .
V: TRBV25-1
DNA: TGTGCCAGCAGAGGGGCCTACGAGCAGTACTTC
CDR3: CASRGAYEQYF

D: .
J: TRBJ2-7
size: .
V: TRBV21-1
DNA: TGTGCCGCTGGGGCTCAACAGGGGGTGCACGAGCAGTACTTC
CDR3: CAAGAQQGVHEQYF

D: TRBD1
J: TRBJ1-1
size: .
V: TRBV6-5
DNA: TGTGCCAGCAGTTACAGGACAGGGGATTCGGGCACTGAAGCTTTCTTT
CDR3: CASSYRTGDSGTEAFF

D: .
J: TRBJ1-2
size: once
V: TRBV3-1/TRBV3-2
DNA: TGTGCCAGCAGCCAAGGAGTCTATGGCTACACCTTC
CDR3: CASSQGVYGYTF

D: .
J: TRBJ2-5
size: .
V: TRBV5-4
DNA: TGTGCCACCACCCCAAAGGAGATCCAAGAGACCCAGTACTTC
CDR3: CATTPKEIQETQYF

D: .
J: TRBJ1-4
size: .
V: TRBV4-1
DNA: TGCGCCAGCAGCCCTCACGGGCAGGGGAGTGAAAAACTGTTTTTT
CDR3: CASSPHGQGSEKLFF

D: TRBD1
J: TRBJ1-6
size: once
V: TRBV18
DNA: TGTGCCAGCTCACACAGACAGGGGGTCGATTCACCCCTCCACTTT
CDR3: CASSHRQGVDSPLHF

D: .
J: TRBJ2-3
size: once
V: TRBV5-8
DNA: TGTGCCAGCAGCCCGCAGAGAGGTACGCAGTATTTT
CDR3: CASSPQRGTQYF

D: .
J: TRBJ2-4
size: .
V: TRBV28
DNA: TGTGCCAGCACCTCCACGCCGGAGGCCAAAAACATTCAGTACTTC
CDR3: CASTSTPEAKNIQYF

D: .
J: TRBJ1-1
size: .
V: TRBV28
DNA: TGTGCCAGCAGTTTATCCCAAGGGGGGGGCTACACTGAAGCTTTCTTT
CDR3: CASSLSQGGGYTEAFF

D: .
J: TRBJ1-5
size: .
V: TRBV11-2
DNA: TGTGCCAGCAGCTTAGCGGGAGGGACTCAGCCCCAGCATTTT
CDR3: CASSLAGGTQPQHF

D: .
J: TRBJ2-4
size: .
V: TRBV29-1
DNA: TGCAGCGTTATGCCCGTCCAGGGGATTCAGTACTTC
CDR3: CSVMPVQGIQYF

D: TRBD1
J: TRBJ1-5
size: .
V: TRBV2
DNA: TGTGCCAGCAGTGGACGGACAGGGTCCAATCAGCCCCAGCATTTT
CDR3: CASSGRTGSNQPQHF

D: TRBD1
J: TRBJ2-7
size: .
V: TRBV7-9
DNA: TGTGCCAGCAGCTTCGACAGGGGGCCTCGGGACGAGCAGTACTTC
CDR3: CASSFDRGPRDEQYF

D: TRBD1
J: TRBJ1-5
size: .
V: TRBV3-1/TRBV3-2
DNA: TGTGCCAGCAGCTTGGAGGGGGCCCAGCCCCAGCATTTT
CDR3: CASSLEGAQPQHF

D: TRBD1
J: TRBJ1-6
size: many
V: TRBV3-1/TRBV3-2
DNA: TGTGCCAGCAGCTGGGGGACAGGGGCCAATTCACCCCTCCACTTT
CDR3: CASSWGTGANSPLHF

D: .
J: TRBJ2-1
size: .
V: TRBV21-1
DNA: TGTGCCAGCAGGACTACTATCTATGAGCAGTTCTTC
CDR3: CASRTTIYEQFF

D: .
J: TRBJ2-5
size: .
V: TRBV2
DNA: TGTGCCAGCAGCCCCCTGGAGACCCAGTACTTC
CDR3: CASSPLETQYF

D: TRBD1
J: TRBJ1-1
size: .
V: TRBV30
DNA: TGTGCCTGGAAGATTGGGGACAGTTTGAACACTGAAGCTTTCTTT
CDR3: CAWKIGDSLNTEAFF

D: .
J: TRBJ2-1
size: .
V: TRBV27
DNA: TGTGCCAGCAGTCAGGGGTGGGAAGACAATGAGCAGTTCTTC
CDR3: CASSQGWEDNEQFF

D: TRBD1
J: TRBJ2-7
size: .
V: TRBV10-2
DNA: TGCGCCAGCACCAACTTACCGGGACAGGGGTATGACGAGCAGTACTTC
CDR3: CASTNLPGQGYDEQYF

D: .
J: TRBJ2-7
size: .
V: TRBV7-2
DNA: TGTGCCAGCAGCTTACCAGATTTGTACGAGCAGTACTTC
CDR3: CASSLPDLYEQYF

D: TRBD1
J: TRBJ1-1
size: .
V: TRBV28
DNA: TGTGCCAGCACCACCACAGGGGGTGAAGCTTTCTTT
CDR3: CASTTTGGEAFF

D: .
J: TRBJ1-2
size: .
V: TRBV5-1
DNA: TGCGCCAGCAGCTTGGGGGGAAGGGACAAGCAGGCCGGCTACACCTTC
CDR3: CASSLGGRDKQAGYTF

D: .
J: TRBJ1-1
size: .
V: TRBV5-4
DNA: TGTGCCAGCAGCTTGGAGGGGATGAACACTGAAGCTTTCTTT
CDR3: CASSLEGMNTEAFF

D: .
J: TRBJ2-3
size: .
V: TRBV11-3
DNA: TGTGCCAGCAGCCCAGGTGGATCGGTCCTTGGCACAGATACGCAGTATTTT
CDR3: CASSPGGSVLGTDTQYF

D: TRBD1
J: TRBJ1-2
size: .
V: TRBV30
DNA: TGTGCCTGGAGTGGGACAGGCTATAACTATGGCTACACCTTC
CDR3: CAWSGTGYNYGYTF

D: TRBD2
J: TRBJ2-7
size: .
V: TRBV27
DNA: TGTGCCAGCAGTACTTCCGGGACTAGCGGGAGTCGGGAGCAGTACTTC
CDR3: CASSTSGTSGSREQYF

D: TRBD2
J: TRBJ2-1
size: .
V: TRBV7-2
DNA: TGTGCCAGCAGCCTCCTTCCGGGAGGGCTATCCAATGAGCAGTTCTTC
CDR3: CASSLLPGGLSNEQFF

D: TRBD2
J: TRBJ2-3
size: .
V: TRBV6-4
DNA: TGTGCCAGCAGCCGGACTAGCGACACAGATACGCAGTATTTT
CDR3: CASSRTSDTDTQYF

D: TRBD2
J: TRBJ2-2
size: .
V: TRBV7-9
DNA: TGTGCCAGCAGCCCCACCGGGACTATGAACACCGGGGAGCTGTTTTTT
CDR3: CASSPTGTMNTGELFF

D: TRBD2
J: TRBJ2-5
size: .
V: TRBV7-3
DNA: TGTGCCAGCAGCGTTAGCGGGGTACAAGAGACCCAGTACTTC
CDR3: CASSVSGVQETQYF

D: .
J: TRBJ1-1
size: .
V: TRBV3-1/TRBV3-2
DNA: TGTGCCAGCAGCCAAATGCTAAACACTGAAGCTTTCTTT
CDR3: CASSQMLNTEAFF

D: TRBD2
J: TRBJ2-1
size: .
V: TRBV5-1
DNA: TGCGCCAGCAGACAAGCGGGAGTTGCCTCCTACAATGAGCAGTTCTTC
CDR3: CASRQAGVASYNEQFF

D: .
J: TRBJ2-7
size: .
V: TRBV18
DNA: TGTGCCAGCTCACCCTGGGCTTTGACCTACGAGCAGTACTTC
CDR3: CASSPWALTYEQYF

D: .
J: TRBJ2-1
size: .
V: TRBV6-4
DNA: TGTGCCAGCAGTGACGGCCAGGGGAACAATGAGCAGTTCTTC
CDR3: CASSDGQGNNEQFF

D: .
J: TRBJ1-6
size: .
V: TRBV5-1
DNA: TGCGCCAGCAGCGGGGCAGGGTATTCACCCCTCCACTTT
CDR3: CASSGAGYSPLHF

D: TRBD1
J: TRBJ1-6
size: .
V: TRBV20-1
DNA: TGCAGTGCTAGTCGCGGACAGGATAATTCACCCCTCCACTTT
CDR3: CSASRGQDNSPLHF

D: TRBD1
J: TRBJ1-1
size: .
V: TRBV6-2/TRBV6-3
DNA: TGTGCCAGCAGTTACCTTGACGTCCAGGGGGTGAACACTGAAGCTTTCTTT
CDR3: CASSYLDVQGVNTEAFF

D: .
J: TRBJ1-1
size: .
V: TRBV4-3
DNA: TGCGCCAGCAGCCAAGATTGGGCGGGGGACACTGAAGCTTTCTTT
CDR3: CASSQDWAGDTEAFF

D: .
J: TRBJ1-1
size: many
V: TRBV11-2
DNA: TGTGCCAGCAGTTATAATCAGGGGAACACTGAAGCTTTCTTT
CDR3: CASSYNQGNTEAFF

D: TRBD1
J: TRBJ2-1
size: .
V: TRBV7-6
DNA: TGTGCCAGCAGCTTAATAGGGACAGGGACCAATGAGCAGTTCTTC
CDR3: CASSLIGTGTNEQFF

D: TRBD1
J: TRBJ2-1
size: .
V: TRBV27
DNA: TGTGCCAGCAGTTCCAGGGGGTTCTACAATGAGCAGTTCTTC
CDR3: CASSSRGFYNEQFF

D: .
J: TRBJ2-1
size: .
V: TRBV4-1
DNA: TGCGCCAGCAGCCAAGACCCGGGGTTATACAATGAGCAGTTCTTC
CDR3: CASSQDPGLYNEQFF

D: TRBD1
J: TRBJ2-1
size: .
V: TRBV3-1/TRBV3-2
DNA: TGTGCCAGCAGCCACAGGGACAGGGCGCAGTTCTTC
CDR3: CASSHRDRAQFF

D: TRBD2
J: TRBJ2-3
size: .
V: TRBV12-5
DNA: TGTGCTAGTGGTTTGTGGGGTAGCGGGAGGGCCAGGGATACGCAGTATTTT
CDR3: CASGLWGSGRARDTQYF

D: .
J: TRBJ2-2
size: .
V: TRBV6-5
DNA: TGTGCCAGCAGTTACGAGGGACCCTTAGCGGCCGGGGAGCTGTTTTTT
CDR3: CASSYEGPLAAGELFF